This TCR beta chain was profiled in a study of cytomegalovirus exposure and HLA in healthy donors. Overall study results and limits: Prior analysis indicated that the majority of TCR beta V segments exhibited productivity approximately 90% or approximately 30% of the time. Confirmation was obtained in vitro that a few CMV-associated chains are specific for CMV antigens.

This clone was counted only a few times. The antigen is undetermined. One end of the junction is discordant with germline, which a read error may explain. In the PCR, 60 Vbeta and 13 Jbeta primers were used. Assay used: immunoSEQ multiplex PCR; TCRdb lists only in-frame clones, some missing. The repertoire includes 130,000 or so clones, about 78% of them detected once, and roughly 4% sits in the top ten. This CDR3 has 15 residues. The gene calls are TRBV23-1 and TRBJ1-1; D is unclear. TRBV23-1 is reported as an ORF; its role is uncertain. The receptor was isolated from a man between 50 and 59 years old in good health and CMV-seropositive. Specimen: PBMCs. The CDR3 protein is CASIQRSIMNTEAFF. The CDR3 DNA reads TGCGCCAGCATTCAAAGATCTATTATGAACACTGAAGCTTTCTTT.